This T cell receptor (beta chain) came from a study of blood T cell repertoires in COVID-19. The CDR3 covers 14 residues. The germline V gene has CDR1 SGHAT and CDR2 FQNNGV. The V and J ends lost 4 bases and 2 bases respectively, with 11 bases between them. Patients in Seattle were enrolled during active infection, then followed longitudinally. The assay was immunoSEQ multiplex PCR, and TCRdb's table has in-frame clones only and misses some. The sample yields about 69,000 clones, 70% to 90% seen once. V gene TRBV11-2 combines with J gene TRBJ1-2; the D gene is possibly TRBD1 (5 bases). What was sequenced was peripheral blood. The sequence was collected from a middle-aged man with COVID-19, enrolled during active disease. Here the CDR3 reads CASSSYQGNYGYTF. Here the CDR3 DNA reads TGTGCCAGCAGCTCATATCAGGGAAACTATGGCTACACCTTC.